A selection of T cell receptor beta chains follows, all from one sample in a study of blood T cell repertoires in COVID-19. Produced via immunoSEQ multiplex PCR; TCRdb's table is partial and in-frame only. The sample has about 100,000 clones; 84% are singletons. Sequenced: peripheral blood. These receptors all stem from a man aged 35 to 55 with active or convalescent COVID-19. The CDR3 runs from the conserved cysteine through the conserved F or W. Fields, in order: D gene, clone size, V gene, J gene, CDR3 protein, CDR3 DNA. D genes are given only for firm matches. Size is stated for part of the rows, as once, few or many counts, or as a class when the clone is expanded.

>TRBD1|few|TRBV10-3|TRBJ1-4
CAISDPGQATEKLFF
TGTGCCATCAGTGACCCGGGACAGGCGACTGAAAAACTGTTTTTT
>-|-|TRBV11-2|TRBJ2-3
CASSLPPSSTDTQYF
TGTGCCAGCAGCTTACCTCCTTCTAGCACAGATACGCAGTATTTT
>-|-|TRBV19|TRBJ2-3
CASSEASTDTQYF
TGTGCCAGTAGCGAGGCTAGCACAGATACGCAGTATTTT
>TRBD2|-|TRBV19|TRBJ2-1
CASTGLAGRSMFDEQFF
TGTGCCAGTACTGGACTAGCGGGGAGGTCAATGTTCGATGAGCAGTTCTTC
>TRBD1|-|TRBV9|TRBJ1-4
CASKGQSSTNEKLFF
TGTGCCAGCAAGGGACAGAGCTCAACTAATGAAAAACTGTTTTTT
>-|few|TRBV12-3/TRBV12-4|TRBJ1-3
CASSFSGNTIYF
TGTGCCAGCAGTTTTAGTGGAAACACCATATATTTT
>-|-|TRBV2|TRBJ1-1
CASSDRGRGTEAFF
TGTGCCAGCAGTGATCGGGGTAGGGGGACTGAAGCTTTCTTT
>TRBD2|-|TRBV10-2|TRBJ2-7
CASRGALAGVHEQYF
TGCGCCAGCAGGGGGGCCCTAGCGGGGGTGCACGAGCAGTACTTC
>-|-|TRBV9|TRBJ1-6
CASTPEETYNSPLHF
TGTGCCAGCACCCCAGAGGAGACCTATAATTCACCCCTCCACTTT
>-|-|TRBV18|TRBJ2-7
CASSQGEVRYEQYF
TGTGCCAGCTCGCAGGGGGAGGTTCGATACGAGCAGTACTTC
>-|many|TRBV20-1|TRBJ2-3
CSAPMGGTQYF
TGCAGTGCTCCCATGGGGGGTACGCAGTATTTT
>-|-|TRBV6-5|TRBJ2-7
CASSFGSRSYEQYF
TGTGCCAGCAGTTTCGGTTCTAGGTCCTACGAGCAGTACTTC
>-|once|TRBV12-3/TRBV12-4|TRBJ1-2
CASSFSGSAGYTF
TGTGCCAGCAGTTTCTCAGGGTCGGCTGGCTACACCTTC
>TRBD2|-|TRBV20-1|TRBJ2-7
CSASTPLRGGHEQYF
TGCAGTGCTAGTACCCCCCTACGGGGGGGCCACGAGCAGTACTTC
>-|-|TRBV12-3/TRBV12-4|TRBJ1-5
CASRTTGNQPQHF
TGTGCCAGCAGGACGACAGGCAATCAGCCCCAGCATTTT
>-|-|TRBV10-3|TRBJ1-5
CAISESQKQPQHF
TGTGCCATCAGTGAGTCCCAGAAGCAGCCCCAGCATTTT
>-|-|TRBV9|TRBJ1-1
CASSAGQLNTEAFF
TGTGCCAGCAGCGCTGGACAGCTGAACACTGAAGCTTTCTTT
>TRBD1|-|TRBV30|TRBJ1-2
CAWSVRGRGRSGYTF
TGTGCCTGGAGTGTACGAGGCAGGGGGCGGTCTGGCTACACCTTC
>TRBD1|-|TRBV7-9|TRBJ2-1
CASSRGQGGYNEQFF
TGTGCCAGCAGTCGCGGACAGGGGGGGTACAATGAGCAGTTCTTC
>TRBD1|few|TRBV5-4|TRBJ2-7
CASSLEQGAWEQYF
TGTGCCAGCAGCTTGGAACAGGGGGCATGGGAGCAGTACTTC
>-|few|TRBV11-2|TRBJ2-5
CASSLGLVETQYF
TGTGCCAGCAGCTTAGGGCTTGTAGAGACCCAGTACTTC
>TRBD2|few|TRBV9|TRBJ2-3
CASSERLAGGTDTQYF
TGTGCCAGCAGCGAGAGACTAGCGGGGGGTACAGATACGCAGTATTTT
>-|-|TRBV4-1|TRBJ1-5
CASSQEQEISNQPQHF
TGCGCCAGCAGCCAAGAGCAAGAGATTAGCAATCAGCCCCAGCATTTT
>-|-|TRBV12-5|TRBJ2-5
CASGLPQGNQETQYF
TGTGCTAGTGGTTTGCCCCAGGGGAATCAAGAGACCCAGTACTTC
>TRBD1|-|TRBV6-5|TRBJ1-2
CASTQDRGNYGYTF
TGTGCCAGCACCCAAGACAGGGGGAACTATGGCTACACCTTC
>-|-|TRBV7-9|TRBJ2-3
CASSLAADAHSTDTQYF
TGTGCCAGCAGCTTAGCGGCGGATGCGCATAGCACAGATACGCAGTATTTT
>TRBD1|-|TRBV12-3/TRBV12-4|TRBJ1-2
CASSRDSNYGYTF
TGTGCCAGCAGCCGGGACAGCAACTATGGCTACACCTTC
>TRBD1|-|TRBV2|TRBJ1-2
CASRATGLGGYTF
TGTGCCAGCAGAGCGACAGGGTTAGGTGGCTACACCTTC
>TRBD1|-|TRBV6-5|TRBJ1-5
CASETGGIDQPQHF
TGTGCCAGCGAAACAGGGGGCATCGATCAGCCCCAGCATTTT
>TRBD1|-|TRBV6-2/TRBV6-3|TRBJ2-1
CASSPGQGAYEQFF
TGTGCCAGCAGCCCAGGACAGGGGGCGTATGAGCAGTTCTTC
>TRBD2|once|TRBV29-1|TRBJ2-1
CTVQLAGLYGDEQFF
TGCACCGTACAACTAGCGGGGTTGTATGGTGATGAGCAGTTCTTC
>TRBD2|-|TRBV27|TRBJ2-5
CASSLYERGVIQETQYF
TGTGCCAGCAGTTTATATGAGCGGGGGGTTATCCAAGAGACCCAGTACTTC
>TRBD1|-|TRBV30|TRBJ1-5
CAWSGTGTGEQPQHF
TGTGCCTGGAGCGGAACCGGGACAGGGGAACAGCCCCAGCATTTT
>TRBD1|-|TRBV19|TRBJ1-5
CASKGDETGYGDNQPQHF
TGTGCCAGTAAGGGGGATGAGACAGGGTATGGAGACAATCAGCCCCAGCATTTT
>TRBD2|-|TRBV3-1/TRBV3-2|TRBJ2-1
CASSQEAGQVHNEQFF
TGTGCCAGCAGCCAGGAAGCGGGGCAAGTTCACAATGAGCAGTTCTTC
>-|-|TRBV4-3|TRBJ2-3
CASSLGGRTDTQYF
TGCGCCAGCAGCCTTGGGGGGAGGACAGATACGCAGTATTTT
>TRBD2|-|TRBV7-6|TRBJ2-2
CASSPELAGSGTGELFF
TGTGCCAGCAGCCCGGAACTAGCGGGGTCGGGCACCGGGGAGCTGTTTTTT
>-|-|TRBV11-2|TRBJ2-5
CASSSPPGTQYF
TGTGCCAGCAGCTCTCCGCCGGGGACCCAGTACTTC
>-|once|TRBV3-1/TRBV3-2|TRBJ2-1
CASSKQGAEQFF
TGTGCCAGCAGCAAACAGGGAGCTGAGCAGTTCTTC
>-|-|TRBV5-6|TRBJ2-1
CASSLAARQAIEQFF
TGTGCCAGCAGCTTAGCTGCTAGACAGGCCATTGAGCAGTTCTTC
>TRBD1|-|TRBV6-5|TRBJ1-2
CASTGTRDRFYGYTF
TGTGCCAGCACCGGAACTCGGGACAGATTCTATGGCTACACCTTC
>-|-|TRBV6-5|TRBJ2-7
CASNPGYEQYF
TGTGCCAGCAATCCGGGCTACGAGCAGTACTTC
>TRBD1|-|TRBV5-1|TRBJ1-6
CASSRGTGGNSPLHF
TGCGCCAGCAGCCGAGGGACAGGGGGTAATTCACCCCTCCACTTT
>-|-|TRBV28|TRBJ1-1
CASNGQGQTEAFF
TGTGCCAGCAACGGGCAAGGACAGACTGAAGCTTTCTTT
>-|-|TRBV6-2/TRBV6-3|TRBJ2-7
CASSQEQGSSYEQYF
TGTGCCAGCAGTCAGGAACAGGGCAGCTCCTACGAGCAGTACTTC
>TRBD1|-|TRBV3-1/TRBV3-2|TRBJ1-1
CASTLNRGNTEAFF
TGTGCCAGCACCCTAAACAGGGGGAACACTGAAGCTTTCTTT
>TRBD1|-|TRBV18|TRBJ2-1
CASSPPNRGEFF
TGTGCCAGCTCACCACCTAACAGGGGCGAGTTCTTC
>-|few|TRBV5-1|TRBJ1-2
CASSWSNYGYTF
TGCGCCAGCAGCTGGAGTAACTATGGCTACACCTTC
>TRBD2|-|TRBV5-1|TRBJ2-1
CASSLGSSGGIDEQFF
TGCGCCAGCAGCTTGGGGTCCAGCGGGGGCATAGATGAGCAGTTCTTC
>-|-|TRBV6-1|TRBJ1-6
CASSEYAVGSSYNSPLHF
TGTGCCAGCAGTGAATATGCGGTGGGGAGCTCCTATAATTCACCCCTCCACTTT
>TRBD1|few|TRBV19|TRBJ1-5
CASSMGTDRRLQPQHF
TGTGCCAGTAGTATGGGGACGGACAGGCGGCTCCAACCCCAGCATTTT
>TRBD2|-|TRBV4-3|TRBJ2-3
CASTGTSGGAIDTQYF
TGCGCCAGCACTGGGACTAGCGGGGGGGCAATAGATACGCAGTATTTT
>-|-|TRBV11-2|TRBJ2-5
CASSLELQYQETQYF
TGTGCCAGCAGCTTAGAGCTCCAGTACCAAGAGACCCAGTACTTC
>-|-|TRBV18|TRBJ1-1
CASSPFLIPGQRNTEAFF
TGTGCCAGCTCACCGTTTCTAATTCCGGGACAAAGGAACACTGAAGCTTTCTTT
>TRBD1|-|TRBV4-1|TRBJ1-1
CASSPELDRGTEAFF
TGCGCCAGCAGCCCAGAATTAGACAGGGGAACTGAAGCTTTCTTT